This record covers a single T cell receptor beta chain. Profiled with immunoSEQ multiplex PCR; TCRdb holds only in-frame clones, not every one. This table holds about 670,000 clones, around 90% found once. The data are from a study of blood T cell repertoires in COVID-19. Material: peripheral blood. The clonotype was recovered from a woman aged 18-35 years with acute or convalescent COVID-19.

The CDR3 sequence is CATSRPHRGTYEQYF. CDR3 nucleotide sequence: TGTGCCACCAGTAGGCCCCACAGGGGAACCTACGAGCAGTACTTC. V gene TRBV24-1 combines with J gene TRBJ2-7; TRBD1 matches at 7 bases. With 6 bases clipped from V and 2 bases from J, the junction kept 9 bases outside the gene matches. Per the germline V gene, CDR1 is KGHDR and CDR2 is SFDVKD. The CDR3 sequence is 15 residues long.